Included here is one T cell receptor beta chain sequence, with context. There is no known antigen for this receptor. Base qualities were left out, and no much larger clone turns up one base away. The sample comes from a study of shared clonotypes between healthy human individuals (dated by TCRdb to the early 2020s). Regarding the research as a whole: A couple of women and three men aged 18 to 49 years were included in the cohort. To increase sequencing depth and limit assay-specific biases, different laboratories used diverse techniques to prepare libraries and sequence TCR repertoires. Blood TCR repertoires of roughly 5 healthy adults were deeply sequenced to estimate repertoire size and the extent of clonotype sharing between individuals. Between about 0.94 and 10 billion PBMCs per donor were obtained by leukapheresis. For each donor, CD4 naive and CD4 memory were each run on three plates, CD8 naive on two plates, and CD8 memory on one plate.

From a lookup of the germline V gene, CDR1 and CDR2 are SGHVS and FQNEAQ. A distance of 13 bases separates the germline ends of V and J, which lose 6 bases and 2 bases respectively. The cysteine opens and the phenylalanine closes a CDR3 of 15 amino acids. The sequence is cut down to CDR3 DNA, 45 bases in frame from base 1. TCR CDR3 regions were amplified from genomic DNA by multiplex PCR using the deep immunoSEQ assay. Extracted genomic DNA from each cell subset was distributed evenly across all wells of several immunoSEQ 96-well plates, and each plate was treated as a replicate. For sorted subsets, roughly 200 ng of genomic DNA, equivalent to 30,000 or so T cell genomes, went into each replicate PCR. Purified libraries were measured with a Qubit 3.0 fluorometer, size-checked on a Bioanalyzer 2100, and measured again with the KAPA Library Quantification kit. Every immunoSEQ 96-well plate was sequenced on a dedicated single-read 150-cycle Illumina NextSeq 550 flow cell. The authors' analysis ran thus. Because the immunoSEQ output held only junctional sequences and lacked quality scores, the filtering could not match the filtering applied to full-length reads. To assign V/J genes and CDR3, sequences were annotated against IMGT germline references using PyIR, a Python wrapper for IgBLAST v1.9. Any read was removed if the V/J assignment was weak (E-value above 1e-6), the CDR3 was missing, or the read contained stop codons, out-of-frame junctions, or ambiguous translated residues. V3J clonotypes were defined as sequences sharing the same inferred V gene, J gene, and CDR3 amino acid sequence. The percentage overlap between two repertoires was calculated by dividing the number of shared unique clonotypes by the size of the smaller repertoire. RTK rarefaction, the Chao1 estimator, and Recon v2.1 estimates of unobserved clonotypes were used to assess repertoire richness. For all TCRbeta clonotypes obtained by the gDNA method from a handful of donors, generation probabilities were computed with OLGA. TCRdb carries this immuneACCESS record with in-frame sequences only. Its versions omit some clonotypes, under half of them owing to an unresolved V gene in the studies checked, with the rest unexplained. V and J calls and clone size are given by that table; D and trimming were obtained from the DNA. The sample profile shows around 2.5 million clones; approximately 94% of them were found once. Approximately 0.37% of the sample rests with the top ten.

The donors were healthy, HIV-negative adults with no recently reported acute infections or vaccinations. Every donor was a Caucasian adult residing in Nashville, Tennessee, USA. CD4+ T cells were enriched through magnetic negative selection, after which naive cells were positively selected on CD45RA and the remaining negative fraction served as the memory subset. After blood collection by leukapheresis, PBMCs were isolated using Ficoll-Histopaque density gradient centrifugation and then cryopreserved in the vapor phase of liquid nitrogen. Purity and quantity of every magnetically sorted T cell population were checked by analytical flow cytometry. From each sorted fraction, genomic DNA was isolated and quantified by UV absorbance on a Nanodrop 2000c. Overall results and qualifications from the work: Only blood was sampled, and tissue TCR repertoires likely differ from those in blood. Higher generation probabilities were observed for clonotypes shared by all four sorted-subset donors than for non-shared clonotypes. Pairwise subsampling indicated that sequencing depth was expected to affect the degree of clonotype sharing among donors. The small number of donors limited the genetic and exposure-history diversity represented. Even with the large sequencing depth, rarefaction of the sorted-subset datasets indicated that sequencing was incomplete. Sharing across a handful of donors was observed for 5% to 6.5% of naive CD4, 3% to 3.5% of naive CD8, around 2.5% of memory CD4, and around 0.4% of memory CD8 clonotypes. Estimated clonotype richness was generally larger for naive than for memory subsets.

The chain is assembled from TRBV7-8 and TRBJ2-2; a tentative D match to TRBD2 spans 6 bases. Material for sequencing was naive CD4+ T cells from PBMCs. Taken with the paper, the label for cell subset or site translates to: CD45RA+ positively selected. This receptor was obtained from a man aged 18 to 29 in good health. Some clones in this sample may be carry-over from other donors' samples. Here the CDR3 is given as CASRPTGLNTGELFF. The DNA sequence is as follows: TGTGCCAGCAGACCGACGGGACTCAACACCGGGGAGCTGTTTTTT. The CDR3, completed at both ends by the reference TRBV7-8 and TRBJ2-2 genes, gives the full variable domain GAGVSQSPRYKVAKRGQDVALRCDPISGHVSLFWYQQALGQGPEFLTYFQNEAQLDKSGLPSDRFFAERPEGSVSTLKIQRTQQEDSAVYLCASRPTGLNTGELFFGEGSRLTVL.